The sequence of this TCR beta chain was determined in a study of T cell clonotyping in hematopoietic cell transplantation. On the study more broadly: Cytoreduction preceded collection of pretransplant recipient samples. Study outcomes and limitations: Pathologically expanded recipient clonotypes increased progressively from day 30 to day 180 as diversity fell. No sorting was done, leaving CD4 and CD8 contributions mixed. At the given depth, recipient repertoires were over 95% de novo clonotypes.

Noted time point: recipient sample about 28 days before transplant, after cytoreduction. Profiled with immunoSEQ multiplex PCR; TCRdb holds only in-frame clones, not every one. The sample holds 16,000 or so clones, around 93% seen once. About this clone: The antigen remains unidentified.

This CDR3 has 17 amino acids. Germline V gene data show CDR1 as MNHNS and CDR2 as SASEGT. The junction had 12 bases not matched to a gene; V was cut back by 2 bases and J by 4 bases. Sequenced material: peripheral blood mononuclear cells, taken before stem cell transplant. The rearrangement links TRBV6-1 to TRBJ2-7; 9 nucleotides agree with TRBD2. The TCR sequence derives from a man younger than 35 with biphenotypic leukemia. Some clones in this sample may be carry-over from other donors' samples. CDR3 region: CASSEIWGSGGRYEQYF. CDR3 sequence (DNA): TGTGCCAGCAGTGAAATATGGGGTAGCGGGGGTAGATACGAGCAGTACTTC.